A single sample is the source of the 8 T cell receptor beta chains below, sequenced in a study of blood T cells in healthy people across ages. A second about 7 to 12 cycle PCR used barcoded and J-beta primers. TCRdb re-derived calls from the 5' RACE reads in MiXCR, one entry per CDR3 protein. The table includes roughly 1.9 million distinct CDR3 sequences, roughly two fifths detected once. The sequenced sample was blood. The receptors here all came from a human donor in good health.

This clonotype was counted only a few times. The rearrangement links TRBV20-1 to TRBJ2-1; D might be TRBD2 (5 bases). Germline loops: CDR1 DFQATT, CDR2 SNEGSKA (reference sequence). The length of the CDR3 is 13 residues. V shed 6 bases and J shed 4 bases, with 13 bases lying between them. CDR3 coding DNA: TGCAGTGCCAACCGGGATACGTACAATGAGCAGTTCTTC. It codes for CSANRDTYNEQFF.

This clonotype was seen repeatedly, ten times or more. An end of the junction differs from the germline gene, which may be a read error. The chain carries TRBV5-1 and TRBJ1-2; TRBD1 aligns across 10 bases. Germline V gene data show CDR1 as SGHRS and CDR2 as YFSETQ. The CDR3 sequence is 14 residues long. CDR3 residues: CASSLLTGGDGYTF. DNA for the CDR3: TGTGCCAGCAGCCTTCTGACAGGGGGCGACGGCTACACCTTC.

This clonotype has more than one count but fewer than ten. The rearrangement joins TRBV3-1 to TRBJ1-4; 9 nucleotides agree with TRBD1. The V gene's germline CDR1 is LGHDT and CDR2 YNNKEL (reference sequence). After removal of 6 bases from V and 9 bases from J, the junction contained 8 bases not matched to a gene. This CDR3 is built from 14 residues. CDR3 protein: CASSPGTGLQKLFF. The CDR3 bases are TGTGCCAGCAGTCCAGGGACAGGGCTCCAAAAACTGTTTTTT. Drawing the rest from reference TRBV3-1 and TRBJ1-4, the complete variable domain is DTAVSQTPKYLVTQMGNDKSIKCEQNLGHDTMYWYKQDSKKFLKIMFSYNNKELIINETVPNRFSPKSPDKAHLNLHINSLELGDSAVYFCASSPGTGLQKLFFGSGTQLSVL.

This clonotype was recorded many times. The chain employs TRBV27 and TRBJ2-1; 7 bases match TRBD2. The CDR3 runs 15 residues. Germline values: CDR1 MNHEY, CDR2 SMNVEV (reference sequence). V shed 2 bases, J shed 4 bases, and the junction held 5 bases outside the gene matches. In DNA, the CDR3 is TGTGCCAGCAGTTTAGGGCGGGGGTTTTACAATGAGCAGTTCTTC. The encoded protein is CASSLGRGFYNEQFF.

This clonotype was seen more than once but under ten times. The gene calls are TRBV5-6 and TRBJ2-2; D is perhaps TRBD1 (6 bases). Trimming stripped 3 bases from V and 7 bases from J, with 10 bases between. Looked up from germline, CDR1 is SGHDT and CDR2 is YYEEEE. CDR3 length: 13 residues. The DNA of the CDR3 is TGTGCCAGCAGCTCCACCAGGGGCGGGGAGCTGTTTTTT. It yields the protein CASSSTRGGELFF.

This clonotype was counted only a few times. V and J are TRBV20-1 and TRBJ2-7, with 11 bases aligning to TRBD2. Germline CDR1 is DFQATT and CDR2 is SNEGSKA (reference sequence). CDR3 length: 16 residues. The V segment lost 1 base and the J segment 2 bases; nucleotides outside the gene matches: 7. CDR3 region: CSARVPSGGIAYEQYF. CDR3 coding DNA: TGCAGTGCTAGAGTTCCTAGCGGGGGGATAGCCTACGAGCAGTACTTC.

This clonotype appeared a few times. The V call is TRBV2, the J call TRBJ2-5; tentatively, D is TRBD1 or TRBD2 (5 bases each). The germline V gene has CDR1 SNHLY and CDR2 FYNNEI. The V end was cut by 4 bases, the J end by 3 bases, with 9 bases between. This CDR3 is 13 amino acids long. Here the CDR3 reads CASSGGRKETQYF. CDR3 nucleotide sequence: TGTGCCAGCAGTGGGGGACGGAAAGAGACCCAGTACTTC. The complete variable domain, with remaining parts taken from reference TRBV2 and TRBJ2-5, reads EPEVTQTPSHQVTQMGQEVILRCVPISNHLYFYWYRQILGQKVEFLVSFYNNEISEKSEIFDDQFSVERPDGSNFTLKIRSTKLEDSAMYFCASSGGRKETQYFGPGTRLLVL.

There are a few counts of this clonotype. The genes are TRBV20-1 and TRBJ1-1; 7 nucleotides align to TRBD1. Germline V CDR1 and CDR2: DFQATT, SNEGSKA (reference sequence). The V and J ends lost 3 bases and 3 bases, in that order; junction bases with no gene match: 7. The CDR3 runs 14 residues. The CDR3 loop reads CSASQLTGDTEAFF. DNA for the CDR3: TGCAGTGCTAGCCAATTAACAGGGGACACTGAAGCTTTCTTT.